Included here is one TCR beta chain sequence, with context. Followed over time, Seattle patients had been enrolled while infection was active. The source of the sample is a study of blood T cell repertoires in COVID-19. The overall study: From the United States, Italy and Spain came samples of acute and convalescent COVID-19.

Measured with immunoSEQ multiplex PCR; TCRdb has only the in-frame clones, and not every one. The sample lists over 15,000 clones, more than 65% occurring once. Per the germline V gene, CDR1 is SGHTA and CDR2 is FQGNSA. V was clipped by 2 bases and J by 6 bases; unmatched bases: 4. The CDR3 runs 15 residues. Material: peripheral blood. The chain employs TRBV7-2 and TRBJ2-1; TRBD2 matches at 10 bases. This TCR was recovered from an older man with COVID-19, enrolled during active disease. The CDR3, as DNA: TGTGCCAGCAGCTTACAAAGCGGGGGGGGCAATGAGCAGTTCTTC. The encoded protein is CASSLQSGGGNEQFF.